The clone carrying this T cell receptor beta chain came up a few times. TCRdb re-called the PCR reads with MiXCR, one entry per CDR3 protein. The data show about 500,000 distinct CDR3 sequences, 20% to 25% seen once. The data derive from a study of molecular identifiers for immune sequencing clone quantification. Deletions cut 4 bases from V and 5 bases from J, with 11 bases between. The V gene's germline CDR1 is MNHEY and CDR2 SMNVEV (reference sequence). The CDR3 is 13 residues long. The TCR comes from a human donor in good health. Some libraries in this study had Jurkat cell RNA spiked in. The sequencing input was naive CD8+ T cells from blood, with Jurkat cell RNA spiked in. The sample's subset: FACS-sorted CD8+CD4-CCR7+CD45RA+ naive T cells. V gene TRBV27 combines with J gene TRBJ2-5; the D gene is possibly TRBD2 (6 bases). CDR3 nucleotide sequence: TGTGCCAGCAGTTCGGCGGGAAGGGAGACCCAGTACTTC. This sequence encodes CASSSAGRETQYF.